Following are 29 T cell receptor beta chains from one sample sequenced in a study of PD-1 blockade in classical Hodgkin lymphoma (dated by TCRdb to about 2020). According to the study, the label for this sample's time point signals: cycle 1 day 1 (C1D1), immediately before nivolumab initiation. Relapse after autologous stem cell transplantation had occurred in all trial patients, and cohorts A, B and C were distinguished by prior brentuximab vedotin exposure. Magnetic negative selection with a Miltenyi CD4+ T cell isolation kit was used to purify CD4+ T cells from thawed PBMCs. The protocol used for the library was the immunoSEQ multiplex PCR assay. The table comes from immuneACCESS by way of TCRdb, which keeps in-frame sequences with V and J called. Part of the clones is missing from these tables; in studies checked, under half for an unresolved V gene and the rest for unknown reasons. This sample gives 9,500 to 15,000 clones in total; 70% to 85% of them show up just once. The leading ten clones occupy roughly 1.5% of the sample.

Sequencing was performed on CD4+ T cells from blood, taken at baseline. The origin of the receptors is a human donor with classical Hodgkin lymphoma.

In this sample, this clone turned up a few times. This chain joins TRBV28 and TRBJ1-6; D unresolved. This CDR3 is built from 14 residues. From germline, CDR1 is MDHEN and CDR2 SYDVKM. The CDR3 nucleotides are TGTGCAGCGGCGAAGGAGGTCCGAAATTCACCCCTCCACTTT. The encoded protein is CAAAKEVRNSPLHF.

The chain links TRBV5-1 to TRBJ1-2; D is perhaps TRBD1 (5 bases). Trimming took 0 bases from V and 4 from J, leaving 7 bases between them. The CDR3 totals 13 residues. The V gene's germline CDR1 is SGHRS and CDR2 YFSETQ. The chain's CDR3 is CASSLDGAYGYTF. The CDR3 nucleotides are TGCGCCAGCAGCTTGGACGGGGCCTATGGCTACACCTTC.

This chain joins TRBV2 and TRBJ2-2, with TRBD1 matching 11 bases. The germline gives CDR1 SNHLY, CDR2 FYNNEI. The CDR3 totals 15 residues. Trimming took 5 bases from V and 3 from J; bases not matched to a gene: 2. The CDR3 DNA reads TGTGCCAGCAGTCAGGGACAGGGGGACACCGGGGAGCTGTTTTTT. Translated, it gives CASSQGQGDTGELFF.

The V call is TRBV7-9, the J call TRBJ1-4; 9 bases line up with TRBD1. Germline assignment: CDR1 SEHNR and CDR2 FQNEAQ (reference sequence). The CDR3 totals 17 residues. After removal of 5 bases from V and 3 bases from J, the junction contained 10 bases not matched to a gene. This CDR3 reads CASSLRTGEEANEKLFF. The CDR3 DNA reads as TGTGCCAGCAGCCTTAGGACAGGGGAGGAAGCTAATGAAAAACTGTTTTTT. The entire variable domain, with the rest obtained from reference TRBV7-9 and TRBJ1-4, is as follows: DTGVSQNPRHKITKRGQNVTFRCDPISEHNRLYWYRQTLGQGPEFLTYFQNEAQLEKSRLLSDRFSAERPKGSFSTLEIQRTEQGDSAMYLCASSLRTGEEANEKLFFGSGTQLSVL.

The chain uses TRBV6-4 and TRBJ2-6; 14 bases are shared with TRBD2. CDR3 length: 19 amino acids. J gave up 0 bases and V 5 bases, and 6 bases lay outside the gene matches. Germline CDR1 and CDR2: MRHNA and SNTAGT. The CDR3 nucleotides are TGTGCCAGCAGTCCCTCGGGACTAGCGGGGGTCTCTGGGGCCAACGTCCTGACTTTC. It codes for CASSPSGLAGVSGANVLTF.

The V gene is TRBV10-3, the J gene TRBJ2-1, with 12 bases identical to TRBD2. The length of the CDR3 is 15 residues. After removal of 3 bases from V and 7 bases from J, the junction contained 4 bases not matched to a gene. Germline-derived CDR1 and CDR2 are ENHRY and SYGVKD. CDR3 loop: CAISETSGGFNEQFF. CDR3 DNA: TGTGCCATCAGTGAAACTAGCGGGGGGTTTAATGAGCAGTTCTTC.

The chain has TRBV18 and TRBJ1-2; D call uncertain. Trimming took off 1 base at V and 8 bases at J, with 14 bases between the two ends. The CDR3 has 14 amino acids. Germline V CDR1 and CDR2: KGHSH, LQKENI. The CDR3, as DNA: TGTGCCAGCTCACCACTTCATGCCGGGGAGGGCTACACCTTC. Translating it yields CASSPLHAGEGYTF.

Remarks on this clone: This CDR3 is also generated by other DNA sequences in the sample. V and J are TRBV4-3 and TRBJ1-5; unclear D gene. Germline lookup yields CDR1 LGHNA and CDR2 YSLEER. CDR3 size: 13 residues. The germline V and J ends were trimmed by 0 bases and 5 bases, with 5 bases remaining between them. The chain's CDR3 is CASSQDRDQPQHF. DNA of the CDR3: TGCGCCAGCAGCCAAGATAGAGATCAGCCCCAGCATTTT.

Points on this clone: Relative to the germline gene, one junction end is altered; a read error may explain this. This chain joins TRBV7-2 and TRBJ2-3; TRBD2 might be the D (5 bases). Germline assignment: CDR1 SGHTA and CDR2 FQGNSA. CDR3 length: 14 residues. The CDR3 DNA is TGTGCCAGCTGCTTCGAGCGGAGCACAGATACGCAGTATTTT. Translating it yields CASCFERSTDTQYF.

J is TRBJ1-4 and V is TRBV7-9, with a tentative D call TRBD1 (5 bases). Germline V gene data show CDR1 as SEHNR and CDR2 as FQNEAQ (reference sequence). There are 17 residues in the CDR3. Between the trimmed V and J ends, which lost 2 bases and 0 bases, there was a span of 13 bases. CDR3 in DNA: TGTGCCAGCAGCTTACATGCAGGGATAGCAACTAATGAAAAACTGTTTTTT. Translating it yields CASSLHAGIATNEKLFF.

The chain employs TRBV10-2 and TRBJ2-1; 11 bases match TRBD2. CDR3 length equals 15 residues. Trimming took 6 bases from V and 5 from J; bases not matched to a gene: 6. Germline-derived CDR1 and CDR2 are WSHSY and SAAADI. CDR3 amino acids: CASRLAGGPNNEQFF. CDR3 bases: TGCGCCAGCAGATTAGCGGGGGGGCCTAACAATGAGCAGTTCTTC.

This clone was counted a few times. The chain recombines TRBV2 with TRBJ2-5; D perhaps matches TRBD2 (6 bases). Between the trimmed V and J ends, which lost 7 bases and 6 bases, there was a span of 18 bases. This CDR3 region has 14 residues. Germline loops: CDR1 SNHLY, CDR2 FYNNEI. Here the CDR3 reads CASMETLATQTQYF. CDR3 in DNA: TGTGCCAGCATGGAGACCCTAGCGACCCAGACCCAGTACTTC.

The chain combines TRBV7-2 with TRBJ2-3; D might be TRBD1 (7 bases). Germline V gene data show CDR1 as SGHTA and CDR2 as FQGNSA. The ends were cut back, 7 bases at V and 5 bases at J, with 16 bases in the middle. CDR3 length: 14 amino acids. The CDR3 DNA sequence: TGTGCCAGCACCTCACGGAGGGGGCAAGATACGCAGTATTTT. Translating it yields CASTSRRGQDTQYF. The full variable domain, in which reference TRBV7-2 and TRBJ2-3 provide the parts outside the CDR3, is GAGVSQSPSNKVTEKGKDVELRCDPISGHTALYWYRQSLGQGLEFLIYFQGNSAPDKSGLPSDRFSAERTGGSVSTLTIQRTQQEDSAVYLCASTSRRGQDTQYFGPGTRLTVL.

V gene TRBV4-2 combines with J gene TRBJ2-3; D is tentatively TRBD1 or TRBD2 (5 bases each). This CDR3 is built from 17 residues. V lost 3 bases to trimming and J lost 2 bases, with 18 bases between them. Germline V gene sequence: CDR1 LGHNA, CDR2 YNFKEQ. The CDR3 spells CASSHSLGGGDTDTQYF. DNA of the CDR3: TGTGCCAGCAGCCATTCCCTAGGTGGGGGAGACACAGATACGCAGTATTTT.

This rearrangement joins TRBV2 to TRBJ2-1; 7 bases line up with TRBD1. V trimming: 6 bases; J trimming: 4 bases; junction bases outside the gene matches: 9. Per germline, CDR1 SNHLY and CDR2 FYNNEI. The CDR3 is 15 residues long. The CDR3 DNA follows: TGTGCCAGCAGATTTACAGGGGTGGGTTACAATGAGCAGTTCTTC. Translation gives CASRFTGVGYNEQFF.

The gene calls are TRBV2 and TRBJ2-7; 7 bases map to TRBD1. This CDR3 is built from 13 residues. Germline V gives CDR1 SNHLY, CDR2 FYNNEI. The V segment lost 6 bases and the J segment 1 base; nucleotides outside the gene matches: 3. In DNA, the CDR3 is TGTGCCAGCAGCCGGGACAGATCCTACGAGCAGTACTTC. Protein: CASSRDRSYEQYF.

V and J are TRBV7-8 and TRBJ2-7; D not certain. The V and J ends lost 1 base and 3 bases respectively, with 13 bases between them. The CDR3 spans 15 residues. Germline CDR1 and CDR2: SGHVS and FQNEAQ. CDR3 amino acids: CASSLERFLVYEQYF. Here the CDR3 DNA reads TGTGCCAGCAGCTTAGAACGTTTTCTAGTCTACGAGCAGTACTTC.

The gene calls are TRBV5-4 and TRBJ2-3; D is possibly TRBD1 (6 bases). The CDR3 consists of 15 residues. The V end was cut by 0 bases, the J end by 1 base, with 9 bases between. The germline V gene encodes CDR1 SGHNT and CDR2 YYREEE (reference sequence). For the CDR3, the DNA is TGTGCCAGCAGCTTGGGGGGGCCCCGCACAGATACGCAGTATTTT. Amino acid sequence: CASSLGGPRTDTQYF.

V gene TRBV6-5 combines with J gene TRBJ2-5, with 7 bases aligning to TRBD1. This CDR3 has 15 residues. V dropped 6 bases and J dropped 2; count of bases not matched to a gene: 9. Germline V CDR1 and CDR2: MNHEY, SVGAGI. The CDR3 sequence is CASSRQGLTQETQYF. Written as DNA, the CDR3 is TGTGCCAGCAGCAGACAGGGCCTCACTCAAGAGACCCAGTACTTC.

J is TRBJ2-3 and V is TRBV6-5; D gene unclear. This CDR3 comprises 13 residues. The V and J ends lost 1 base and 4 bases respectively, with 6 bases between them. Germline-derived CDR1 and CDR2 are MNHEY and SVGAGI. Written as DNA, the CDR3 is TGTGCCAGCAGTTACTTGGGGTCAGATACGCAGTATTTT. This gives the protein CASSYLGSDTQYF.

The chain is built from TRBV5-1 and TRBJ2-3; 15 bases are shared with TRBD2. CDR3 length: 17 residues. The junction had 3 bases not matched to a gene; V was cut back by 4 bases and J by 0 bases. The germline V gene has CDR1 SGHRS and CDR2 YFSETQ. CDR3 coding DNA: TGCGCCAGCAGCCCGGGACTAGCGGGGGGAAGCACAGATACGCAGTATTTT. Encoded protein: CASSPGLAGGSTDTQYF.

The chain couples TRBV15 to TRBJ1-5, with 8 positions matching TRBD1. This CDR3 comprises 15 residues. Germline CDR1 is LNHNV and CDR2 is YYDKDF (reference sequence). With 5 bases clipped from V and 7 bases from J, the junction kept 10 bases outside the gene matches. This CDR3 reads CATSLRTGWVQPQHF. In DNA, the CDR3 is TGTGCCACCAGCCTCCGGACAGGGTGGGTCCAGCCCCAGCATTTT. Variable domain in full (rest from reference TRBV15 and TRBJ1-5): DAMVIQNPRYQVTQFGKPVTLSCSQTLNHNVMYWYQQKSSQAPKLLFHYYDKDFNNEADTPDNFQSRRPNTSFCFLDIRSPGLGDTAMYLCATSLRTGWVQPQHFGDGTRLSIL.

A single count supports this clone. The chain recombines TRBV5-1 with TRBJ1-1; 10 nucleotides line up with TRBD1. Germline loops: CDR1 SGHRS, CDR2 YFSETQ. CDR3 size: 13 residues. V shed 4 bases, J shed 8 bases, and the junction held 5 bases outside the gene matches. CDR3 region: CASSGGTGAEAFF. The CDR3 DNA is TGCGCCAGCAGCGGGGGGACAGGGGCAGAAGCTTTCTTT.

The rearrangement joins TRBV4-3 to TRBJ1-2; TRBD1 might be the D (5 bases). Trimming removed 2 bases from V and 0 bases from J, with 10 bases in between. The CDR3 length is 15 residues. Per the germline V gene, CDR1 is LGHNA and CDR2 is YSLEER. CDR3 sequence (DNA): TGCGCCAGCAGCCAAAACACGGGGCCTAACTATGGCTACACCTTC. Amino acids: CASSQNTGPNYGYTF.

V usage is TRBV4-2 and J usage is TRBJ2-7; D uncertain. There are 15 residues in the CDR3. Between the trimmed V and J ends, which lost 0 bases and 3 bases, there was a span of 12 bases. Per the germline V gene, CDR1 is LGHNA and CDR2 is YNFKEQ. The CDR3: CASSQEGSPYYEQYF. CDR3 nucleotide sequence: TGTGCCAGCAGCCAAGAGGGGTCCCCATACTACGAGCAGTACTTC.

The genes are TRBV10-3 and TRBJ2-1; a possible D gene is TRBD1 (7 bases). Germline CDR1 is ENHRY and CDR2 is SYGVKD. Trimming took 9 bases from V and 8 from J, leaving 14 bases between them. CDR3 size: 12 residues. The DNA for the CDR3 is TGTGCCATTAGACAGGGAGGCGATGAGCAGTTCTTC. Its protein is CAIRQGGDEQFF.

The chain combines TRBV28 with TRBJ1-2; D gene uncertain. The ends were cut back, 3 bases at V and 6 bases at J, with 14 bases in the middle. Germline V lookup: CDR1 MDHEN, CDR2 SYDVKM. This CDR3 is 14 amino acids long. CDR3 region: CASSFGRRTDGYTF. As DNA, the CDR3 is TGTGCCAGCAGTTTCGGACGGCGGACTGATGGCTACACCTTC.

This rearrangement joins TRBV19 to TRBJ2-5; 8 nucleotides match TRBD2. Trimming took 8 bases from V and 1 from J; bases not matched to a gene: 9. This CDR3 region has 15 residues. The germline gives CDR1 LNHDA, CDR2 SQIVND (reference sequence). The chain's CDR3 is CASGRGRGVQETQYF. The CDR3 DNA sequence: TGTGCCAGTGGTCGCGGGCGGGGGGTCCAAGAGACCCAGTACTTC. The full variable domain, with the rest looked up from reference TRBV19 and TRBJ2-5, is DGGITQSPKYLFRKEGQNVTLSCEQNLNHDAMYWYRQDPGQGLRLIYYSQIVNDFQKGDIAEGYSVSREKKESFPLTVTSAQKNPTAFYLCASGRGRGVQETQYFGPGTRLLVL.

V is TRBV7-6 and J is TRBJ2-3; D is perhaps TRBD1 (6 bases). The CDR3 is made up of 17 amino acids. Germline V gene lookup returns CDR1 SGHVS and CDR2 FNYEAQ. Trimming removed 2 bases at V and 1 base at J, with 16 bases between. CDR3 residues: CASSLISGKGGTDTQYF. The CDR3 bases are TGTGCCAGCAGCTTAATTTCAGGGAAGGGGGGCACAGATACGCAGTATTTT.